These T cell receptor beta chains were read from a single sample in a study of early T cells in non-severe SARS-CoV-2 infection. TCRdb reprocessed the 5' RACE reads with MiXCR, giving one entry per CDR3 protein. The data show over 50,000 distinct CDR3 sequences, with approximately 15% seen just once and more than 8% held by the top ten. The source was whole blood, collected at baseline. These TCRs come from an adult who was a healthcare worker with PCR-confirmed SARS-CoV-2 infection or an uninfected control (not recorded which). The CDR3 runs from the conserved cysteine through the conserved F or W. The order of the fields is J gene, D gene, CDR3 length, V gene, clone size, CDR3 protein, CDR3 DNA. A D gene is named only where the DNA matches it firmly. Size values are once, few and many counts, or a class for expanded clones, and some rows have none.

TRBJ1-2,-,13,TRBV14,few,CASSLTGPFGYTF,TGTGCCAGCAGCCTCACTGGCCCCTTTGGCTACACCTTC
TRBJ1-2,-,13,TRBV25-1,-,CASRSPGNYGYTF,TGTGCCAGCAGGAGCCCCGGGAACTATGGCTACACCTTC
TRBJ2-3,-,12,TRBV18,-,CASSPQADTQYF,TGTGCCAGCTCACCACAAGCGGATACGCAGTATTTT
TRBJ2-2,-,14,TRBV28,-,CASSLARLTGELFF,TGTGCCAGCAGTTTGGCTAGACTCACCGGGGAGCTGTTTTTT
TRBJ2-2,-,15,TRBV28,-,CASNPGTPNTGELFF,TGTGCCAGCAACCCCGGGACACCGAACACCGGGGAGCTGTTTTTT
TRBJ1-2,-,15,TRBV18,few,CASSPSGGNNYGYTF,TGTGCCAGCTCACCAAGTGGCGGCAATAACTATGGCTACACCTTC
TRBJ1-2,-,15,TRBV25-1,many,CASSGAGTVNYGYTF,TGTGCCAGCAGTGGGGCCGGGACGGTGAACTATGGCTACACCTTC
TRBJ2-2,-,13,TRBV2,few,CASRPVVSGELFF,TGTGCCAGCAGACCGGTGGTCTCCGGGGAGCTGTTTTTT
TRBJ2-2,-,13,TRBV20-1,-,CSARGRLDGELFF,TGCAGTGCGCGGGGACGGCTAGACGGGGAGCTGTTTTTT
TRBJ2-7,TRBD1,14,TRBV15,-,CATSPDRGPYEQYF,TGTGCCACCAGCCCAGACAGGGGGCCCTACGAGCAGTACTTC
TRBJ2-5,-,14,TRBV6-5,few,CASSTGRGRETQYF,TGTGCCAGCAGTACCGGCCGAGGCCGAGAGACCCAGTACTTC
TRBJ2-5,-,16,TRBV10-3,-,CAISESNKGTGETQYF,TGTGCCATCAGTGAAAGTAACAAGGGGACTGGAGAGACCCAGTACTTC
TRBJ2-3,TRBD1,15,TRBV7-8,-,CASSSDRGWADTQYF,TGTGCCAGCAGCTCGGACAGGGGTTGGGCAGATACGCAGTATTTT
TRBJ2-5,-,11,TRBV7-2,-,CASRSQETQYF,TGTGCCAGCAGGTCCCAAGAGACCCAGTACTTC
TRBJ2-7,-,12,TRBV29-1,few,CSVENPGVEQYF,TGCAGCGTTGAAAACCCAGGGGTCGAGCAGTACTTC
TRBJ2-7,TRBD2,15,TRBV9,once,CASSPTSGYDYEQYF,TGTGCCAGCAGCCCGACTAGCGGGTATGACTACGAGCAGTACTTC